These T cell receptor beta chains were read from a single sample in a study of T cell responses to AZD1222 COVID-19 vaccine. Repertoires were generated with immunoSEQ multiplex PCR, while TCRdb's copy carries only in-frame clones and drops some. The data hold tens of thousands of clones, with nearly 90% observed a single time. This specimen consisted of peripheral blood, obtained 28 days after the second AZD1222 dose. The receptors shown here come from an adult who received the AZD1222 COVID-19 vaccine. CDR3s include the opening cysteine and the closing phenylalanine or tryptophan. A D gene is named only where the DNA matches it firmly. Clone size is shown for a subset of rows, as once, few, many or a class of expanded clone.

V: TRBV6-2/TRBV6-3
D: -
size: -
J: TRBJ2-7
DNA: TGTGCCAGCAGTTACTCTTTATCCCGGGACAAATTGACCTACGAGCAGTACTTC
CDR3: CASSYSLSRDKLTYEQYF

V: TRBV6-2/TRBV6-3
D: -
size: -
J: TRBJ2-5
DNA: TGTGCCAGCAGTTACACTCGGTTGCGGAGCGGGTATGAGACCCAGTACTTC
CDR3: CASSYTRLRSGYETQYF

V: TRBV6-5
D: -
size: few
J: TRBJ1-3
DNA: TGTGCCAGCGGAGTCCAACCCCCGGGAAACACCATATATTTT
CDR3: CASGVQPPGNTIYF

V: TRBV12-3/TRBV12-4
D: -
size: -
J: TRBJ1-1
DNA: TGTGCCAGCCGGACTATAAACACTGAAGCTTTCTTT
CDR3: CASRTINTEAFF

V: TRBV9
D: TRBD1
size: -
J: TRBJ1-2
DNA: TGTGCCAGCAGCGACAGGGGGGACTACGACTATGGCTACACCTTC
CDR3: CASSDRGDYDYGYTF

V: TRBV29-1
D: -
size: -
J: TRBJ2-3
DNA: TGCAGCGTACGAAGGGGTGGTCCCCGCACAGATACGCAGTATTTT
CDR3: CSVRRGGPRTDTQYF

V: TRBV18
D: TRBD2
size: -
J: TRBJ2-5
DNA: TGTGCCAGCTCATCTCAAACTAGCGGGAGGGCCCGTACGACCCAGTACTTC
CDR3: CASSSQTSGRARTTQYF

V: TRBV19
D: -
size: -
J: TRBJ1-2
DNA: TGTGCCAGTAGCCGTCAGACAGCGAGCGGCTACACCTTC
CDR3: CASSRQTASGYTF

V: TRBV3-1/TRBV3-2
D: TRBD1
size: -
J: TRBJ1-4
DNA: TGTGCCAGCAGCCAAGAGACAGGGCCGAATGAAAAACTGTTTTTT
CDR3: CASSQETGPNEKLFF

V: TRBV29-1
D: -
size: -
J: TRBJ2-3
DNA: TGCAGCGTTGGTAGCACAGATACGCAGTATTTT
CDR3: CSVGSTDTQYF

V: TRBV10-3
D: -
size: -
J: TRBJ2-7
DNA: TGTGCCATCAGTGAGTCGCTGGGTCCAACCTACGAGCAGTACTTC
CDR3: CAISESLGPTYEQYF

V: TRBV5-1
D: -
size: -
J: TRBJ1-1
DNA: TGCGCCAGCAGCTTGGCCTACGACACTGAAGCTTTCTTT
CDR3: CASSLAYDTEAFF

V: TRBV5-6
D: -
size: -
J: TRBJ2-2
DNA: TGTGCCAGCAGCTTGACGGTGACCGGGGAGCTGTTTTTT
CDR3: CASSLTVTGELFF

V: TRBV11-1
D: -
size: -
J: TRBJ1-2
DNA: TGTGCCAGCAGCCCTGACATACCTAACTATGGCTACACCTTC
CDR3: CASSPDIPNYGYTF

V: TRBV7-8
D: -
size: few
J: TRBJ1-4
DNA: TGTGCCAGCAGTTATGGGGGAACTAATGAAAAACTGTTTTTT
CDR3: CASSYGGTNEKLFF

V: TRBV5-4
D: -
size: -
J: TRBJ1-2
DNA: TGTGCCAGCAGCTTGGGCCAGGGTCCCTATGGCTACACCTTC
CDR3: CASSLGQGPYGYTF

V: TRBV10-3
D: -
size: -
J: TRBJ2-3
DNA: TGTGCCATCAGTGAATTCAAGGATACGCAGTATTTT
CDR3: CAISEFKDTQYF

V: TRBV6-5
D: -
size: -
J: TRBJ1-1
DNA: TGTGCCAGCATTGGAGGAGGGTGGGACACTGAAGCTTTCTTT
CDR3: CASIGGGWDTEAFF

V: TRBV2
D: -
size: -
J: TRBJ1-2
DNA: TGTGCCAGCAATTCGCTCCAGGGGCGGGAAGGTGGCTACACCTTC
CDR3: CASNSLQGREGGYTF

V: TRBV7-3
D: TRBD2
size: -
J: TRBJ2-3
DNA: TGTGCCAGCAGCCTGGGACTAGCGGGAACCACAGATACGCAGTATTTT
CDR3: CASSLGLAGTTDTQYF

V: TRBV5-1
D: TRBD1
size: -
J: TRBJ1-1
DNA: TGCGCCAGCAGCTTGGCCCCCACAGGGGTTAACACTGAAGCTTTCTTT
CDR3: CASSLAPTGVNTEAFF

V: TRBV6-5
D: TRBD1
size: -
J: TRBJ2-4
DNA: TGTGCCAGCAGGCAGGGGGCAGGCAAAAACATTCAGTACTTC
CDR3: CASRQGAGKNIQYF

V: TRBV7-9
D: -
size: -
J: TRBJ2-2
DNA: TGTGCCAGCACCAGGGGCCCCGGGGAGCTGTTTTTT
CDR3: CASTRGPGELFF

V: TRBV4-3
D: TRBD1
size: -
J: TRBJ1-6
DNA: TGCGCCAGCAGCCAAGGGACAGGGGGCCATAATTCACCCCTCCACTTT
CDR3: CASSQGTGGHNSPLHF

V: TRBV3-1/TRBV3-2
D: TRBD2
size: once
J: TRBJ2-1
DNA: TGTGCCAGCAGCGCTCGACTAGCGGGGGGCGTGAATGAGCAGTTCTTC
CDR3: CASSARLAGGVNEQFF

V: TRBV7-2
D: TRBD1
size: once
J: TRBJ1-4
DNA: TGTGCCAGCAGCTTTGGGACAGGGGGAGGTGAAAAACTGTTTTTT
CDR3: CASSFGTGGGEKLFF

V: TRBV13
D: TRBD1
size: -
J: TRBJ2-1
DNA: TGTGCCAGCAGCCCACGGACAGGAATAAGCTCCTACAATGAGCAGTTCTTC
CDR3: CASSPRTGISSYNEQFF